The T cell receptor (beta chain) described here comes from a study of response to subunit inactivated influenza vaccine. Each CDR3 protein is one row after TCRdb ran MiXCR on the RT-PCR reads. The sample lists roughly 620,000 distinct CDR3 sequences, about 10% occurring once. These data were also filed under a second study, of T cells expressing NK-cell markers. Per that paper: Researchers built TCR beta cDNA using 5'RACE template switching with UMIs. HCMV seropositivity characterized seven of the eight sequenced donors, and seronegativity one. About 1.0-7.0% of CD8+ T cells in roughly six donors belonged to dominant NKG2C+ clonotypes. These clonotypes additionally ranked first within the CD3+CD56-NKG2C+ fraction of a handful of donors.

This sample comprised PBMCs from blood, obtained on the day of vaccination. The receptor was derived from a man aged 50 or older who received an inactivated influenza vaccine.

The CDR3 loop reads CASRLAESLWETQYF. The CDR3 DNA reads as TGTGCCAGCAGGCTAGCGGAATCCCTTTGGGAGACCCAGTACTTC. The genes are TRBV28 and TRBJ2-5; TRBD2 matches at 7 bases. The V segment lost 6 bases and the J segment 5 bases; nucleotides outside the gene matches: 12. The length of the CDR3 is 15 residues. Per germline, CDR1 MDHEN and CDR2 SYDVKM.